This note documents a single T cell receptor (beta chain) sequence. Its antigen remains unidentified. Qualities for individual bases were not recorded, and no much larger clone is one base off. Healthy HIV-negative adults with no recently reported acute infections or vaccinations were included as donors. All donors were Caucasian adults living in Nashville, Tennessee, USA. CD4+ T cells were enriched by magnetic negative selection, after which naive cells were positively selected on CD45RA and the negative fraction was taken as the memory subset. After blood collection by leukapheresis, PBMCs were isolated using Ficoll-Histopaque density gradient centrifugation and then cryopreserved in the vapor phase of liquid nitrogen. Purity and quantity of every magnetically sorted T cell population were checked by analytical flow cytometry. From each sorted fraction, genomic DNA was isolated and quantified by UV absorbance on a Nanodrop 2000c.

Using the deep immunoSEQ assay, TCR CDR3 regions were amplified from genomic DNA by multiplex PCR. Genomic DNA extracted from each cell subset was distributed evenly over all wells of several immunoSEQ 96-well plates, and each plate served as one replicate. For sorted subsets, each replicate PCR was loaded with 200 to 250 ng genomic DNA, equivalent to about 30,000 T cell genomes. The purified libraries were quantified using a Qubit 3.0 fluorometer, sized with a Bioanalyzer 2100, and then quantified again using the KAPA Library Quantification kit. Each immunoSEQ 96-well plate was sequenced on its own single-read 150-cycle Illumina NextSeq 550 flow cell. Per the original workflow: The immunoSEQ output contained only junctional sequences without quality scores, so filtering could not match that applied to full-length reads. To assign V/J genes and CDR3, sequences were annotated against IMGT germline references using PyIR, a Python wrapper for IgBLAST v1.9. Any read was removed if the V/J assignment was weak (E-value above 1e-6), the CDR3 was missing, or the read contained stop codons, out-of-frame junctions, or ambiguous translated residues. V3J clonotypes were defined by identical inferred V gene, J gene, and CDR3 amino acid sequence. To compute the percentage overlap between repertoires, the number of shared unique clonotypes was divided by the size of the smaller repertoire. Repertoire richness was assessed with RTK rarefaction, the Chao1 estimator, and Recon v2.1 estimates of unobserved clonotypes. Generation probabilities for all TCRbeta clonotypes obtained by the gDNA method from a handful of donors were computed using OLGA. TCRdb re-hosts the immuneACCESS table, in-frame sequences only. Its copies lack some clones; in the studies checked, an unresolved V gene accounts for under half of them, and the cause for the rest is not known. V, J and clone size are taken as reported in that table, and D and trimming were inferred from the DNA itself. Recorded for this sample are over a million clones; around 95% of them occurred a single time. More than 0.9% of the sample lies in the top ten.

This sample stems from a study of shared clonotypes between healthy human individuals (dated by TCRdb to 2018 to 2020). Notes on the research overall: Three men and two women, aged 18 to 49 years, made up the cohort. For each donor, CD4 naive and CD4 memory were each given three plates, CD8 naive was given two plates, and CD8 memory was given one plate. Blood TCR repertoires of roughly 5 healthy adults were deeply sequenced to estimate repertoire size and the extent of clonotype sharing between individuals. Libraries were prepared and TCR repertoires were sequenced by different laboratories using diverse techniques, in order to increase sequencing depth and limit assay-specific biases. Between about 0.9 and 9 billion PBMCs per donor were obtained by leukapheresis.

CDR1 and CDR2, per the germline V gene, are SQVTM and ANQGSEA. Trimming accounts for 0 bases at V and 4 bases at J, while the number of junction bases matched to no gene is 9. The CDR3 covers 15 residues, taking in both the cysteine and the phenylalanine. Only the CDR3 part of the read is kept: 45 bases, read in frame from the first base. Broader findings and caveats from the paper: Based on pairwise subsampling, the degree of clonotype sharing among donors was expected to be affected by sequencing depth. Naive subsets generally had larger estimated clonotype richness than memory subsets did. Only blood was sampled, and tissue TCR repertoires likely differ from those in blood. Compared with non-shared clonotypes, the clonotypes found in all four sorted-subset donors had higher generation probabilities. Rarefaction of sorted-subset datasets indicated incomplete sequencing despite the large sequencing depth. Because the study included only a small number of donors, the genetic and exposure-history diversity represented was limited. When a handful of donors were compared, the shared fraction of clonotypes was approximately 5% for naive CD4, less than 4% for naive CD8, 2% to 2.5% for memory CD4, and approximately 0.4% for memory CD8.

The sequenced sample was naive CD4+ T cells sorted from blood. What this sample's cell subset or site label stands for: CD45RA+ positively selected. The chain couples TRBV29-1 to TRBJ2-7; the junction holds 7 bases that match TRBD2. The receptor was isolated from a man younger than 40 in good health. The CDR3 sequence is CSVEEIGDGGYEQYF. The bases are TGCAGCGTTGAAGAGATCGGGGACGGGGGGTACGAGCAGTACTTC.